Listed below are T cell receptor beta chains from one sample, sequenced in a study of shared clonotypes between healthy human individuals. Repertoires were generated with immunoSEQ multiplex PCR, while TCRdb's copy carries only in-frame clones and drops some. The sample shows 2 million to 3 million clones, 80% to 95% of them seen only once. The material sequenced was naive CD4+ T cells from PBMCs. The receptors were gathered from a man in his late teens or twenties in good health. Some clones in this sample may be carry-over from other donors' samples. CDR3s include the opening cysteine and the closing phenylalanine or tryptophan. D genes are given only for firm matches. Clone size appears in some rows only: once, few, many, or a class for an expanded clone.

>TRBV29-1|TRBJ1-1|TRBD1|few
CSVGQVVAFF
TGCAGCGTCGGACAGGTCGTAGCTTTCTTT
>TRBV2|TRBJ2-7|TRBD1|once
CASSRQGTYEQYF
TGTGCCAGCTCCCGACAGGGAACCTACGAGCAGTACTTC
>TRBV5-1|TRBJ1-1|.|.
CASSLDGGAANTEAFF
TGCGCCAGCAGCTTGGATGGTGGGGCCGCGAACACTGAAGCTTTCTTT
>TRBV6-6|TRBJ2-7|.|.
CASSYWGGAYSYEQYF
TGTGCCAGCAGTTACTGGGGCGGGGCGTACTCCTACGAGCAGTACTTC
>TRBV5-4|TRBJ2-2|TRBD2|.
CASSLLAGNTGELFF
TGTGCCAGCAGCTTGCTAGCGGGAAACACCGGGGAGCTGTTTTTT
>TRBV7-2|TRBJ2-1|TRBD1|.
CASSLAIAGGQFF
TGTGCCAGCAGCTTAGCTATCGCAGGGGGACAGTTCTTC
>TRBV9|TRBJ1-1|.|.
CASSVEPRPMNTEAFF
TGTGCCAGCAGCGTAGAACCACGGCCCATGAACACTGAAGCTTTCTTT
>TRBV11-2|TRBJ1-1|TRBD1|.
CASSLARDSTEAFF
TGTGCCAGCAGCTTAGCCAGGGACAGCACTGAAGCTTTCTTT
>TRBV28|TRBJ2-2|.|.
CASSRRTVNTGELFF
TGTGCCAGCAGTCGGAGGACAGTAAACACCGGGGAGCTGTTTTTT
>TRBV18|TRBJ1-2|.|.
CASSPAGDRGYTF
TGTGCCAGCTCACCGGCAGGGGACCGCGGCTACACCTTC
>TRBV9|TRBJ2-5|TRBD1|.
CASSVGRDRGQETQYF
TGTGCCAGCAGCGTAGGAAGGGACAGGGGGCAAGAGACCCAGTACTTC
>TRBV7-2|TRBJ1-1|.|.
CASSLAGGYEAFF
TGTGCCAGCAGCTTAGCAGGCGGGTATGAAGCTTTCTTT
>TRBV2|TRBJ1-1|TRBD1|few
CASRIYRGTEAFF
TGTGCCAGCAGGATTTACAGGGGCACTGAAGCTTTCTTT
>TRBV19|TRBJ1-2|.|.
CASSKPRGGTYGYTF
TGTGCCAGTAGTAAGCCCCGGGGAGGGACCTATGGCTACACCTTC
>TRBV5-1|TRBJ2-2|TRBD1|.
CASRLNLRGPGELFF
TGCGCCAGCAGGCTTAACCTCAGGGGGCCCGGGGAGCTGTTTTTT
>TRBV30|TRBJ1-1|.|few
CAWSVYIGTEAFF
TGTGCCTGGAGTGTTTACATAGGCACTGAAGCTTTCTTT
>TRBV5-1|TRBJ2-3|.|.
CASSSLPTDTQYF
TGCGCCAGCAGCTCCCTCCCCACAGATACGCAGTATTTT
>TRBV6-4|TRBJ1-1|.|.
CASSFDMNTEAFF
TGTGCCAGCAGTTTCGACATGAACACTGAAGCTTTCTTT
>TRBV6-5|TRBJ1-4|.|.
CASSYSLVTNEKLFF
TGTGCCAGCAGTTACTCGTTGGTGACTAATGAAAAACTGTTTTTT
>TRBV11-3|TRBJ1-5|.|.
CASSSSPGWQSNQPQHF
TGTGCCAGCAGCTCCTCTCCAGGTTGGCAAAGCAATCAGCCCCAGCATTTT
>TRBV6-1|TRBJ2-2|TRBD1|.
CASTKTGSPGELFF
TGTGCCAGCACCAAGACAGGGAGCCCCGGGGAGCTGTTTTTT
>TRBV7-2|TRBJ1-5|.|.
CASSLFRATVQPQHF
TGTGCCAGCAGCTTATTTAGGGCGACGGTTCAGCCCCAGCATTTT
>TRBV27|TRBJ1-2|TRBD1|.
CASSLFGQGAGGYTF
TGTGCCAGCAGTTTATTCGGACAGGGGGCTGGTGGCTACACCTTC
>TRBV11-2|TRBJ2-1|.|.
CASSFSDGRNEQFF
TGTGCCAGCAGCTTTTCAGACGGCCGGAATGAGCAGTTCTTC
>TRBV19|TRBJ1-4|.|.
CASHRQAATNEKLFF
TGTGCCAGCCACCGACAGGCCGCAACTAATGAAAAACTGTTTTTT
>TRBV29-1|TRBJ2-3|TRBD2|.
CSVELLAGATDTQYF
TGCAGCGTTGAACTACTAGCGGGGGCCACAGATACGCAGTATTTT
>TRBV11-2|TRBJ2-7|.|.
CASSLGRGYEQYF
TGTGCCAGCAGCTTAGGAAGAGGCTACGAGCAGTACTTC
>TRBV28|TRBJ2-2|.|.
CASSPLRLGELFF
TGTGCCAGCAGCCCACTGCGACTCGGGGAGCTGTTTTTT
>TRBV4-1|TRBJ2-7|TRBD2|.
CASSQDQTSGRYEQYF
TGCGCCAGCAGCCAAGATCAAACTAGCGGACGATACGAGCAGTACTTC
>TRBV7-3|TRBJ2-2|.|.
CASSLTGGSNTGELFF
TGTGCCAGCAGCTTAACTGGGGGGTCGAACACCGGGGAGCTGTTTTTT
>TRBV28|TRBJ1-6|.|.
CASSFGPGGNSPLHF
TGTGCCAGCAGTTTCGGCCCTGGGGGCAATTCACCCCTCCACTTT
>TRBV30|TRBJ2-2|.|few
CAWNRATGELFF
TGTGCCTGGAACAGGGCCACCGGGGAGCTGTTTTTT
>TRBV5-4|TRBJ1-2|TRBD1|.
CASSWDRGLGYTF
TGTGCCAGCAGCTGGGACAGGGGGCTTGGCTACACCTTC
>TRBV4-2|TRBJ2-7|.|.
CASSQFRGEQYF
TGTGCCAGCAGCCAATTTCGAGGCGAGCAGTACTTC
>TRBV28|TRBJ1-5|.|.
CASSLFRGGNQPQHF
TGTGCCAGCAGTTTGTTCAGGGGAGGCAATCAGCCCCAGCATTTT
>TRBV6-1|TRBJ1-4|TRBD1|.
CATHRGQRTNEKLFF
TGTGCCACCCACAGGGGCCAAAGAACTAATGAAAAACTGTTTTTT
>TRBV6-1|TRBJ1-1|.|.
CASSEAVGTVRGTEAFF
TGTGCCAGCAGTGAAGCGGTCGGCACCGTGAGAGGTACTGAAGCTTTCTTT
>TRBV29-1|TRBJ2-7|.|.
CSVEGQASYEQYF
TGCAGCGTTGAAGGACAGGCCTCCTACGAGCAGTACTTC
>TRBV25-1|TRBJ1-1|.|.
CASSEYRDHAEAFF
TGTGCCAGCAGTGAATATCGGGACCACGCGGAAGCTTTCTTT